The 2 T cell receptor beta chains below all came from one sample that was sequenced in a study of Graves' ophthalmopathy and Graves' hyperthyroidism. TCR beta CDR3 regions were amplified from RNA transcripts. The first round was an RT-PCR with HTBI primers, and the second round was a multiplex PCR. TCRdb used MiXCR to reprocess the multiplex PCR reads, holding one entry per CDR3 protein. The sample shows approximately 640,000 distinct CDR3 sequences, roughly two fifths of them seen only once. The sequenced sample was peripheral blood. Receptors originate from an adult man with Graves' ophthalmopathy.

As concerns this clonotype: A much larger clone lies a single base off, so this may be a read error. The chain combines TRBV10-3 with TRBJ1-1, with TRBD1 matching over 7 bases. Germline V lookup: CDR1 ENHRY, CDR2 SYGVKD. This CDR3 region has 13 residues. J gave up 7 bases and V 3 bases, and 5 bases lay outside the gene matches. The CDR3 region has the DNA TGTGCCATCAGTGAAGCCGGGACAGTTGAAGCTTTCTTT. Translated, it gives CAISEAGTVEAFF.

This clonotype has at least ten counts. The chain uses TRBV9 and TRBJ1-4; tentative D call: TRBD1 (5 bases). The V gene lost 0 bases and the J gene lost 8 bases, with 14 bases spanning the gap. The CDR3 totals 15 residues. CDR1 and CDR2 (germline): SGDLS, YYNGEE. CDR3 loop: CASSVGVGEREKLFF. The DNA for the CDR3 is TGTGCCAGCAGCGTAGGGGTAGGGGAACGCGAAAAACTGTTTTTT.